The source of this T cell receptor beta chain is a study of CD8 T cells in Susac syndrome (dated by TCRdb to between 2019 and 2020). Context from the whole study: The study used repertoire sequencing to test whether antigen drove CD8+ T cell activation and differentiation in Susac syndrome. The study compared CD8+ T cell repertoire clonality among 11 to 12 healthy donors, around 14 Susac syndrome patients and fewer than 19 multiple sclerosis patients.

As to this clonotype: Its binding antigen is unknown. No base-level quality is on record; no much larger clone is a single base apart.

Summary of the overall study and its limitations: The study acknowledged that relatively few individuals were included in the TCR sequencing and HLA analysis.

Inclusive of the bounding cysteine and phenylalanine, the CDR3 is 15 residues long. Only the CDR3 part of the read is kept: 45 bases, read in frame from the first base. V loses 6 bases of germline sequence and J loses 5 bases, and the interval between the two ends is 17 bases. High-throughput TCR beta sequencing profiled peripheral blood CD8+ and CD4+ T cells from healthy donors, Susac syndrome patients and multiple sclerosis patients. Treatment-naive patients with stable or active relapsing-remitting disease fulfilling revised McDonald criteria were used as multiple sclerosis controls. Bulk CD8+ and CD4+ T cells were purified by magnetic negative isolation, while CD8+ TEMRA cells were enriched using FACS. Blood was collected in EDTA tubes and processed within 24 hours, with PBMCs isolated through density gradient centrifugation. PBMCs intended for TCR sequencing were frozen in liquid nitrogen and were later thawed in a 37 degrees C water bath. The sorted or isolated CD4+, CD8+ and CD8+ TEMRA cells reached a purity of at least 90%.

RNA was extracted with the RNeasy kit and about 0.5 to 1 ug was reverse transcribed using random hexamers. The immunoSEQ multiplex PCR assay, covering 54 Vbeta and 13 Jbeta segments, was used to amplify TCR beta CDR3 regions. PCR amplification bias was corrected by using a synthetic template baseline for primer optimization and computational correction. The original pipeline was this. Only productive sequences were kept, with reads annotated to V, D and J genes according to IMGT and analyzed in immunoSEQ Analyzer. Clonality was calculated as one minus the Shannon entropy normalized by log2 of the number of productive unique sequences. For each patient and control, public and private clones were evaluated within the 100 most prevalent clones. Clones were defined as Susac-specific if absent from the healthy and MS cohorts, from 1052 published viral clones and from other ImmuneACCESS disease sequences. Using fastp at Q25 and MiXCR, TCRdb reprocessed the public reads and kept productive beta chains. Merged by CDR3 protein, the rows form single entries marked with the most common genes and DNA. These V and J calls are TCRdb output, not the study's own analysis. Here the sample has roughly 67,000 distinct CDR3 sequences; approximately 94% occur a single time. Roughly 0.42% of the sample is in the top ten clones.

The origin of this receptor is a human donor with multiple sclerosis. The chain couples TRBV12-3 or TRBV12-4 to TRBJ2-1, with a weak D call of TRBD2 (6 bases match). Sequencing used CD8+ T cells from PBMCs. The DNA is as follows: TGTGCCAGCAGAGCCCAGAAGCGGGTGGACAATGAGCAGTTCTTC. Translated, it gives CASRAQKRVDNEQFF.